This TCR beta chain derives from a study of T cell responses to AZD1222 COVID-19 vaccine. Study observations and caveats: Of spike-specific TCRs, nearly half reportedly target regions left unmutated in variants. The peak T cell response came first, and repertoires were sampled only after it. Researchers report vaccine-associated CD4 TCRs spanning spike, with dominance at 160-218 and 743-854. White British donors predominated, females outnumbered males, and clonal diversity was possibly underestimated.

Trimming cost V 4 bases and J 4 bases, with 18 bases left between them. Germline CDR1 is SGHTS and CDR2 is YDEGEE. The CDR3 has 16 residues. TCRdb's table, derived via immunoSEQ multiplex PCR, lists solely in-frame clones and lacks some. In the table there are under 100,000 clones, 86% of which are singletons. This clone was counted only a few times. No antigen is known for it. The sample was peripheral blood, taken on day 0 of AZD1222 vaccination. The TCR comes from an adult in good health. The J gene is TRBJ1-5, the V gene TRBV5-8; the D gene is possibly TRBD1 (5 bases). This chain's CDR3 is CASSPGTSFGNQPQHF. CDR3 sequence (DNA): TGTGCCAGCAGCCCCGGGACGTCCTTTGGGAATCAGCCCCAGCATTTT.